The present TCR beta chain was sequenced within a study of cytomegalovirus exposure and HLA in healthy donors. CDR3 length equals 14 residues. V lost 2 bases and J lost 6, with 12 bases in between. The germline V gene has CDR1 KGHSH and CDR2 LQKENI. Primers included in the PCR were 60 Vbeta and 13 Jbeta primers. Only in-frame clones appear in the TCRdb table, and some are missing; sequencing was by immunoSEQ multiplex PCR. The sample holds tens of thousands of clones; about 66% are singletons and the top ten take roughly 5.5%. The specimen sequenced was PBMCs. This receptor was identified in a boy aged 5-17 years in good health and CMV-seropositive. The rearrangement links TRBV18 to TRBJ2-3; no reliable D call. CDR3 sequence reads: CASSPRSQSDTQYF. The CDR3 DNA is TGTGCCAGCTCACCAAGGTCACAGTCCGATACGCAGTATTTT.